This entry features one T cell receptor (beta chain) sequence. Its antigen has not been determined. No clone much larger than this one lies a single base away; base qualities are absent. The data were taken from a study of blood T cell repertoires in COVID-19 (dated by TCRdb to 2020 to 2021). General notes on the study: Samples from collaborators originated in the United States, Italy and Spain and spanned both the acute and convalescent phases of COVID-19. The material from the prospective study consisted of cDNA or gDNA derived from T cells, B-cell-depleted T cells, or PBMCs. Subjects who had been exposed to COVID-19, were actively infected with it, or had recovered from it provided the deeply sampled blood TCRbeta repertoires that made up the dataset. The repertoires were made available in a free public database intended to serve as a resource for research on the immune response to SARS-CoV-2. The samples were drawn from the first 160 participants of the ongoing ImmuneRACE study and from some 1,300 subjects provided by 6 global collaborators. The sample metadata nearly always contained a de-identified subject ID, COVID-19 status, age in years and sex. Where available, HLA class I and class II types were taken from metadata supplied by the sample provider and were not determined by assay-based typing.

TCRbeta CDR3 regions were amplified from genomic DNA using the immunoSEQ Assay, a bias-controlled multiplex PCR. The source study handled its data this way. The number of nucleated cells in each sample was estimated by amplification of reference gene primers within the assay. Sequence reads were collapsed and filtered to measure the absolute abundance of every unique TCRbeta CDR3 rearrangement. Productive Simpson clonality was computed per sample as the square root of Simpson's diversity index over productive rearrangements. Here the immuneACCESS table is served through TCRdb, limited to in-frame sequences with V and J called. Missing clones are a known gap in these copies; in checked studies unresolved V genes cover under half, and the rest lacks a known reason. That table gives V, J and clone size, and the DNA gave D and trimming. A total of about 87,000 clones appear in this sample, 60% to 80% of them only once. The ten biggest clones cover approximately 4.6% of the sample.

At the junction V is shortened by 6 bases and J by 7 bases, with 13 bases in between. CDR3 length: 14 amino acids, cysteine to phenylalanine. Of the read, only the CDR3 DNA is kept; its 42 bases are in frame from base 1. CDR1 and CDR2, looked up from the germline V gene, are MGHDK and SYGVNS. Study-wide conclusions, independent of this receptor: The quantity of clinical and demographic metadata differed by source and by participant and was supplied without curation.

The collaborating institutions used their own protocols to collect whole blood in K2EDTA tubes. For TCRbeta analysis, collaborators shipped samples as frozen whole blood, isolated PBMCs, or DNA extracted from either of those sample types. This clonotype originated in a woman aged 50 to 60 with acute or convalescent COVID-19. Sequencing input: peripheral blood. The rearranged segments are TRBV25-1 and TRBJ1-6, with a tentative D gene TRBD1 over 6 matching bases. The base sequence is TGTGCCAGCAGCCGAGAGGGGGTCAATTCACCCCTCCACTTT. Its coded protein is CASSREGVNSPLHF. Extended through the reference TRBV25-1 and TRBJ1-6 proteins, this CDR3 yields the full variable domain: EADIYQTPRYLVIGTGKKITLECSQTMGHDKMYWYQQDPGMELHLIHYSYGVNSTEKGDLSSESTVSRIRTEHFPLTLESARPSHTSQYLCASSREGVNSPLHFGNGTRLTVT.